The 9 T cell receptor beta chains in this list originate from one sample, sequenced in a study of neurological immune-mediated disorders. TCRdb re-called the 5' RACE reads with MiXCR, one entry per CDR3 protein. The sample carries 9,500 to 12,000 distinct CDR3 sequences, approximately 21% recorded once. The sequenced material came from CD8+ T cells from blood. These receptors were taken from a woman in her sixties with HTLV-1-associated myelopathy (HAM/TSP).

This clonotype is large within its sample. The chain has TRBV7-9 and TRBJ2-3; D is unclear. Germline assignment: CDR1 SEHNR and CDR2 FQNEAQ (reference sequence). The CDR3 runs 15 residues. The V end lost 5 bases, the J end lost 5 bases, and 17 bases lay between the germline ends. The CDR3 spells CASSPRTASRDTQYF. The CDR3 bases are TGTGCCAGCAGCCCCCGGACCGCTTCGAGAGATACGCAGTATTTT.

The chain couples TRBV7-9 to TRBJ2-1; D is possibly TRBD2 (6 bases). CDR3 length: 13 amino acids. V was clipped by 5 bases and J by 10 bases, with 15 bases between them. Germline CDR1 reads SEHNR; CDR2 reads FQNEAQ (reference sequence). CDR3 coding DNA: TGTGCCAGCAGCCGGGCGGGGCGGCGGGAGCAGTTCTTC. It specifies CASSRAGRREQFF.

This clonotype was observed many times. The chain joins TRBV7-6 to TRBJ2-1; TRBD1 is a possible D gene (5 bases). This CDR3 has 12 residues. The V end was cut by 2 bases, the J end by 6 bases, with 5 bases between. The V gene's germline CDR1 is SGHVS and CDR2 FNYEAQ. CDR3 residues: CASSLQGNEQFF. The CDR3 DNA reads as TGTGCCAGCAGCTTACAGGGCAATGAGCAGTTCTTC.

This clonotype was picked up many times. This sequence joins TRBV5-1 and TRBJ2-3; D possibly corresponds to TRBD2 (6 bases). The CDR3 is made up of 14 amino acids. Germline values: CDR1 SGHRS, CDR2 YFSETQ. V gave up 0 bases and J gave up 1 base, with 6 bases separating them. CDR3 nucleotide sequence: TGCGCCAGCAGCTTGGCGGGGGGCACAGATACGCAGTATTTT. It encodes CASSLAGGTDTQYF.

Ten or more counts support this clonotype. The rearrangement joins TRBV13 to TRBJ2-3, with D perhaps TRBD2 (6 bases). Germline loops: CDR1 PRHDT, CDR2 FYEKMQ (reference sequence). The V end was cut by 3 bases, the J end by 0 bases, with 10 bases between. The CDR3 extends over 15 amino acids. The CDR3 here is CASSFAGRSTDTQYF. CDR3 coding DNA: TGTGCCAGCAGCTTTGCGGGGCGAAGCACAGATACGCAGTATTTT.

This clonotype was detected ten times or more. This chain connects TRBV5-1 to TRBJ1-6, with D hard to call. The germline gives CDR1 SGHRS, CDR2 YFSETQ. The CDR3 loop spans 16 amino acids. Trimming took 0 bases from V and 2 from J, leaving 9 bases between them. In DNA form, the CDR3 reads TGCGCCAGCAGCTTGGACCCTGATCCCTATAATTCACCCCTCCACTTT. Translation gives CASSLDPDPYNSPLHF.

The rearrangement joins TRBV7-9 to TRBJ1-5; D unresolved. The V gene's germline CDR1 is SEHNR and CDR2 FQNEAQ (reference sequence). The CDR3 spans 14 residues. V shed 1 base and J shed 7 bases, with 11 bases lying between them. CDR3 residues: CASSLGGRNQPQHF. For the CDR3, the DNA is TGTGCCAGCAGCTTAGGGGGAAGGAACCAGCCCCAGCATTTT.

V and J are TRBV4-1 and TRBJ1-1; D possibly corresponds to TRBD1 (5 bases). Germline V gene data show CDR1 as MGHRA and CDR2 as YSYEKL. V was trimmed by 1 base and J by 3 bases, leaving 15 bases between them. CDR3 length: 16 amino acids. CDR3 loop: CASSQVLGGVYTEAFF. Here the CDR3 DNA reads TGCGCCAGCAGCCAAGTGTTAGGAGGGGTCTACACTGAAGCTTTCTTT.

A remark on this clonotype: Relative to the germline gene, one junction end is altered; a read error may explain this. The rearrangement joins TRBV6-5 to TRBJ2-7, with 9 nucleotides matching TRBD2. The CDR3 spans 14 residues. Germline lookup yields CDR1 MNHEY and CDR2 SVGAGI. CDR3 sequence reads: CARSNSGGSYEKYF. Here the CDR3 DNA reads TGTGCCAGAAGTAACAGCGGGGGGTCCTACGAGAAGTACTTC.